The 12 T cell receptor beta chains given below trace back to one sample, sequenced in a study of T cells in Graves' hyperthyroidism and ophthalmopathy (dated by TCRdb to the late 2010s). Preparation of the library involved multiplex PCR. Reads for this sample came from an Illumina HiSeq 2000. The TCR beta CDR3 regions were amplified from RNA transcripts. The first round of RT-PCR for the TCR CDR3 was performed with the HTBI primer set and the Qiagen OneStep RT-PCR kit. TCRdb reanalyzed the raw reads on its own, using fastp at Q25 for trimming and MiXCR for clone calling, and kept in-frame beta chains. One record per CDR3 amino acid sequence lists the most common genes and DNA. This sample is represented by about 690,000 distinct CDR3 sequences; roughly a sixth of them were singletons. Of the sample, roughly 16% falls within the top ten clones. Sequenced material: blood. The source of these receptors is a man aged 50 to 60 with Graves' hyperthyroidism.

In its sample, this clonotype was seen many times. The chain employs TRBV7-9 and TRBJ2-5, with D perhaps given as TRBD1 or TRBD2 (5 bases each). V was cut by 3 bases and J by 7 bases, with 15 bases left in between. Germline CDR1 SEHNR, CDR2 FQNEAQ (reference sequence). This CDR3 contains 14 residues. The CDR3 nucleotides read TGTGCCAGCAGCTTGCTCGGGACGGACTCGACCCAGTACTTC. Amino acid sequence: CASSLLGTDSTQYF.

The table lists this clonotype with many counts. V and J are TRBV7-3 and TRBJ2-3, with TRBD1 identical over 8 bases. V lost 6 bases and J lost 4; bases outside the gene matches: 6. This CDR3 has 14 residues. Germline values: CDR1 SGHTA, CDR2 FQGTGA. In DNA, the CDR3 is TGTGCCAGCAGTCCACAGGGGGGCTCAGATACGCAGTATTTT. Translated, it gives CASSPQGGSDTQYF.

This clonotype was detected a few times. This sequence joins TRBV5-6 and TRBJ2-2, with 7 positions matching TRBD1. The germline V gene encodes CDR1 SGHDT and CDR2 YYEEEE. Germline trimming cut 2 bases from V and 7 bases from J; bases unmatched to any gene: 8. This CDR3 is built from 15 residues. For the CDR3, the DNA is TGTGCCAGCAGCTTTAGACAGGGCTTAAGCGGGGAGCTGTTTTTT. It translates to CASSFRQGLSGELFF.

This chain joins TRBV2 and TRBJ2-7; D may match TRBD1 or TRBD2 (6 bases each). Germline assignment: CDR1 SNHLY and CDR2 FYNNEI. Trimming took off 4 bases at V and 0 bases at J, with 13 bases between the two ends. The CDR3 runs 15 residues. The CDR3 DNA follows: TGTGCCAGCAGTGCGGGGGCGGGCGGCTCCTACGAGCAGTACTTC. It translates to CASSAGAGGSYEQYF.

The chain links TRBV27 to TRBJ2-7; 10 bases match TRBD1. This CDR3 spans 17 amino acids. Looked up from germline, CDR1 is MNHEY and CDR2 is SMNVEV (reference sequence). V shed 2 bases and J 1 base; nucleotides not matched to a gene: 8. CDR3 protein: CASSLIGTGASSYEQYF. CDR3 coding DNA: TGTGCCAGCAGTTTAATCGGGACAGGGGCGAGTTCCTACGAGCAGTACTTC.

In its sample, this clonotype was seen many times. The chain joins TRBV11-2 to TRBJ1-1; TRBD1 matches 9 bases. Germline values: CDR1 SGHAT, CDR2 FQNNGV. The CDR3 has 14 amino acids. V shed 6 bases and J 3 bases; nucleotides not matched to a gene: 5. The CDR3 DNA reads TGTGCCAGCAGAAGACAGGGGGACGACACTGAAGCTTTCTTT. It yields the protein CASRRQGDDTEAFF.

This clonotype was seen a single time. The gene calls are TRBV14 and TRBJ2-2; 8 bases match TRBD1. The junction had 12 bases not matched to a gene; V was cut back by 4 bases and J by 5 bases. In germline, CDR1 is SGHDN, CDR2 FVKESK. CDR3 size: 17 residues. The CDR3 DNA sequence: TGTGCCAGCAGCCCCGGCACGACAGGGGCCCGAACCGGGGAGCTGTTTTTT. It is translated as CASSPGTTGARTGELFF.

This clonotype has only a few counts. The chain carries TRBV29-1 and TRBJ2-5; the D gene is possibly TRBD1 (5 bases). The germline V gene has CDR1 SQVTM and CDR2 ANQGSEA. There are 13 residues in the CDR3. The ends were cut back, 6 bases at V and 2 bases at J, with 13 bases in the middle. The CDR3 coding sequence is TGCAGCGTAGCCTGGACATTTCAAGAGACCCAGTACTTC. This sequence encodes CSVAWTFQETQYF. Supplemented by reference TRBV29-1 and TRBJ2-5, the full variable domain reads SAVISQKPSRDICQRGTSLTIQCQVDSQVTMMFWYRQQPGQSLTLIATANQGSEATYESGFVIDKFPISRPNLTFSTLTVSNMSPEDSSIYLCSVAWTFQETQYFGPGTRLLVL.

This clonotype was counted a few times. The chain combines TRBV2 with TRBJ1-5; 7 nucleotides agree with TRBD1. Trimming took 8 bases from V and 3 from J; bases not matched to a gene: 10. Germline CDR1 reads SNHLY; CDR2 reads FYNNEI. The CDR3 is made up of 15 amino acids. The CDR3 sequence: CASRSGDRVNQPQHF. The CDR3 nucleotides are TGTGCCAGCCGTTCTGGCGACAGGGTCAATCAGCCCCAGCATTTT.

This clonotype was counted ten times or more. The V and J genes are TRBV28 and TRBJ2-3; 7 bases are shared with TRBD2. After removal of 6 bases from V and 1 base from J, the junction contained 7 bases not matched to a gene. The CDR3 loop spans 15 amino acids. CDR1 MDHEN and CDR2 SYDVKM come from the germline V gene. The CDR3: CASRSGTTGTDTQYF. The DNA for the CDR3 is TGTGCCAGCAGGTCCGGGACTACGGGCACAGATACGCAGTATTTT.

This clonotype has at least ten counts. The rearrangement links TRBV6-1 to TRBJ2-4; TRBD2 aligns across 8 bases. CDR1 is MNHNS and CDR2 is SASEGT in the germline V gene. There are 17 residues in the CDR3. The V and J ends lost 5 bases and 0 bases, in that order; junction bases with no gene match: 9. The CDR3 DNA follows: TGTGCCAGCAGTTTGCCTAGCGGGTGGCTAGCCAAAAACATTCAGTACTTC. Residues: CASSLPSGWLAKNIQYF.

This chain joins TRBV30 and TRBJ2-2; 7 positions match TRBD2. Germline CDR1 GTSNPN, CDR2 SVGIG (reference sequence). V lost 3 bases and J lost 0; bases outside the gene matches: 13. The CDR3 consists of 18 residues. The CDR3 nucleotides read TGTGCCTGGAGCCCTCTTTGGGGGGAGGGACCGAACACCGGGGAGCTGTTTTTT. It is translated as CAWSPLWGEGPNTGELFF.